This T cell receptor (beta chain) was identified in a study of type 1 regulatory T cells (dated by TCRdb to the early 2020s). Regarding the complete study: An in vitro protocol by which a Tr1-enriched, alloantigen-specific CD4 T cell product named T-allo10 was generated was characterized in the study. T-allo10 was being tested clinically in patients with hematological malignancies who were undergoing allogeneic hematopoietic stem cell transplantation.

Donor-derived T-allo10 cells were described as specific for host alloantigens, anergic, and capable of alloantigen-specific suppression. Sequenced on an Illumina MiSeq. TCRdb trimmed public reads at Q25 via fastp, called clones via MiXCR and kept in-frame beta chains. Each entry is one CDR3 protein sequence, shown with its most common DNA and genes. This sample lists fewer than 70,000 distinct CDR3 sequences; about 69% were detected once. The top ten clones comprise 6.5% to 8.5% of the sample. The CDR3 covers 13 residues, taking in both the cysteine and the phenylalanine. The DNA shown is the 39-base CDR3, in frame from base 1. At the junction V is shortened by 10 bases and J by 4 bases; bases outside the gene matches: 7. CDR1 and CDR2, per the germline V gene, are ENHRY and SYGVKD. To note about this clonotype: The clone's antigen remains unknown. No much larger clonotype is one base removed from it; base qualities were not supplied.

The sequence joins TRBV10-3 to TRBJ2-5, with 9 bases matching TRBD2. The sequencing sample was made of cultured T cells, either the whole culture or a sorted T cell fraction (not recorded which). What this sample's cell subset or site label stands for: Tr1-enriched cell product generated in vitro against host alloantigens. The TCR sequence derives from a human donor in good health. CDR3 region: CARGLASRETQYF. In nucleotide form, the sequence is TGTGCCAGAGGACTAGCGAGTCGAGAGACCCAGTACTTC.